This passage covers 10 T cell receptor beta chains from one sample sequenced in a study of vaccination and CD4 T cells after COVID-19. What these receptors recognize is not known. Treatment indicated: approximately 9-day PBMC culture with coronavirus spike peptide pools or control peptides (ViraFEST assay). Sequencing of cultured CD4+ T cell DNA used the Oncomine TCR Beta short-read assay. TCRdb called the PCR reads again in MiXCR, with one record for every CDR3 protein. The sample holds 14,000 to 15,000 distinct CDR3 sequences; 78% are singletons and the top ten take around 10%. Sequencing used CD4+ T cells from blood, cultured in vitro, obtained after SARS-CoV-2 vaccination. Every receptor here comes from a human donor who received a COVID-19 vaccine.

This clonotype was found once. The J gene is TRBJ2-7, the V gene TRBV6-1; either TRBD1 or TRBD2 may fit D (5 bases each). The V gene's germline CDR1 is MNHNS and CDR2 SASEGT. The CDR3 has 15 residues. Trimming pared 6 bases from V and 0 bases from J, leaving 15 bases between. DNA for the CDR3: TGTGCCAGCAGGACGGGAAGACAGATCTCCTACGAGCAGTACTTC. Protein: CASRTGRQISYEQYF.

The gene calls are TRBV29-1 and TRBJ2-5, with TRBD2 as a possible D gene (5 bases). Germline lookup yields CDR1 SQVTM and CDR2 ANQGSEA. The CDR3 has 11 residues. V lost 7 bases and J lost 4, with 10 bases in between. CDR3 in DNA: TGCAGCGCCCTACTAGGAGAGACCCAGTACTTC. As protein: CSALLGETQYF.

This chain joins TRBV21-1 and TRBJ1-2. TRBV21-1 is a pseudogene locus. The CDR3 is 12 amino acids. The chain's CDR3 is CASSITRSGYTF. Written as DNA, the CDR3 is TGTGCCAGCAGCATTACGAGGTCAGGCTACACCTTC.

The CDR3 nucleotides read TGTGCCAGCAGCCCCCGGGGGACAGGCGACGAGCAGTACTTC. Translating it yields CASSPRGTGDEQYF. V is TRBV9 and J is TRBJ2-7; 8 bases are a match to TRBD1. The CDR3 length is 14 residues. The V segment lost 4 bases and the J segment 5 bases; nucleotides outside the gene matches: 8. Germline assignment: CDR1 SGDLS and CDR2 YYNGEE. Full variable domain (remainder filled in from reference TRBV9 and TRBJ2-7): DSGVTQTPKHLITATGQRVTLRCSPRSGDLSVYWYQQSLDQGLQFLIQYYNGEERAKGNILERFSAQQFPDLHSELNLSSLELGDSALYFCASSPRGTGDEQYFGPGTRLTVT.

The V gene is TRBV20-1, the J gene TRBJ1-4; D possibly corresponds to TRBD1 (6 bases). V was clipped by 3 bases and J by 8 bases, with 16 bases between them. The length of the CDR3 is 14 residues. Per germline, CDR1 DFQATT and CDR2 SNEGSKA (reference sequence). The DNA for the CDR3 is TGCAGTGCTAGGGCAGGGGCCAATGACGAAAAACTGTTTTTT. This sequence encodes CSARAGANDEKLFF.

The chain recombines TRBV15 with TRBJ1-3; D perhaps matches TRBD1 (6 bases). Germline V gives CDR1 LNHNV, CDR2 YYDKDF (reference sequence). Trimming shortened V by 10 bases and J by 0 bases, and 19 bases separated the two germline ends. The CDR3 is 16 residues long. Here the CDR3 DNA reads TGTGCCATCACCTGGGGGGGGGCCCTCTCTGGAAACACCATATATTTT. Translated: CAITWGGALSGNTIYF.

Here the CDR3 DNA reads TGCAGTGCTAGGGGGGGCGGGACTAGCGGGGTAGAGACCCAGTACTTC. It is translated as CSARGGGTSGVETQYF. The chain carries TRBV20-1 and TRBJ2-5; 13 bases line up with TRBD2. The CDR3 runs to 16 residues. CDR1 and CDR2 from the germline V gene are DFQATT and SNEGSKA (reference sequence). After removal of 3 bases from V and 4 bases from J, the junction contained 8 bases not matched to a gene.

The chain employs TRBV5-4 and TRBJ2-2, with D unclear. The V and J ends lost 0 bases and 5 bases respectively, with 11 bases between them. CDR3 length equals 15 residues. Germline CDR1 is SGHNT and CDR2 is YYREEE (reference sequence). CDR3 sequence reads: CASSLGGPQTGELFF. In nucleotides, the CDR3 is TGTGCCAGCAGCTTGGGAGGCCCGCAAACCGGGGAGCTGTTTTTT.

By sample share, this clonotype is medium-sized. This rearrangement joins TRBV7-9 to TRBJ1-1; the match to TRBD1 covers 10 bases. CDR3 size: 19 residues. From germline, CDR1 is SEHNR and CDR2 FQNEAQ (reference sequence). After removal of 1 base from V and 3 bases from J, the junction contained 14 bases not matched to a gene. Here the CDR3 reads CASSLDQPGTGVGDTEAFF. CDR3 coding DNA: TGTGCCAGCAGCTTAGACCAGCCCGGGACAGGGGTGGGGGACACTGAAGCTTTCTTT.

The chain links TRBV7-2 to TRBJ2-2; TRBD2 agrees at 9 bases. The germline V gene has CDR1 SGHTA and CDR2 FQGNSA. The J segment lost 5 bases and the V segment lost 4 bases, leaving 8 bases of the junction unmatched. The CDR3 extends over 16 amino acids. The CDR3 here is CASSSAGTSRTGELFF. DNA for the CDR3: TGTGCCAGCAGCTCAGCCGGGACTAGCAGGACCGGGGAGCTGTTTTTT.